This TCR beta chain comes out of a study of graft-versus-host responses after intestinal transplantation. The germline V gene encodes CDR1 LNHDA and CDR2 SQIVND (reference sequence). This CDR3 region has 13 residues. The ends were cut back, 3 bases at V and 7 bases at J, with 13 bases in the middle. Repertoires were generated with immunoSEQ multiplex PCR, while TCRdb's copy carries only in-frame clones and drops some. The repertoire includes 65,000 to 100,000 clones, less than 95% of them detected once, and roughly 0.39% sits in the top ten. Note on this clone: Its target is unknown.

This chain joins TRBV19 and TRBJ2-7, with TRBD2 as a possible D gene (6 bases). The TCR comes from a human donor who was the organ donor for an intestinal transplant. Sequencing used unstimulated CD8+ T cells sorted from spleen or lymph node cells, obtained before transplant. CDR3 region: CASSIVPGEEQYF. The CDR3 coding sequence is TGTGCCAGTAGTATCGTGCCGGGGGAGGAGCAGTACTTC.